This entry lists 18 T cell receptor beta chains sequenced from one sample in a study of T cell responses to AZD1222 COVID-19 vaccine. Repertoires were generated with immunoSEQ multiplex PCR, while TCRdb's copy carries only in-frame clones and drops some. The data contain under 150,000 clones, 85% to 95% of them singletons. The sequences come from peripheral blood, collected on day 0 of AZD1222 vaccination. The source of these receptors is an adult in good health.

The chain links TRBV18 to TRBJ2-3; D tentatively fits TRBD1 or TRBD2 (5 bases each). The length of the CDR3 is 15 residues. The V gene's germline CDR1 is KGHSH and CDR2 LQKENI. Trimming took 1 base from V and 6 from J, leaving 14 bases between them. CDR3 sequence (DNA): TGTGCCAGCTCACCACGAACAGAGGGGTTCGATACGCAGTATTTT. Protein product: CASSPRTEGFDTQYF.

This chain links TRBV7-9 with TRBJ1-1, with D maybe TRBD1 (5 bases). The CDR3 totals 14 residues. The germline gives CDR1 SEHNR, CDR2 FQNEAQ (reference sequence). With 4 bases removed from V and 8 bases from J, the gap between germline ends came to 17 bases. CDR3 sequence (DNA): TGTGCCAGCAGCTACGGGGGGGTCGGATTCGAAGCTTTCTTT. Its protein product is CASSYGGVGFEAFF.

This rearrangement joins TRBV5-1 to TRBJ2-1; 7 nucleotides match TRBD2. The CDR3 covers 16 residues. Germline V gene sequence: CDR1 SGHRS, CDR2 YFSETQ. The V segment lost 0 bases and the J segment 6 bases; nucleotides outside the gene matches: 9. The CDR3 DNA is TGCGCCAGCAGCTTGGGGGTCGGCGGGAGACGCAATGAGCAGTTCTTC. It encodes CASSLGVGGRRNEQFF.

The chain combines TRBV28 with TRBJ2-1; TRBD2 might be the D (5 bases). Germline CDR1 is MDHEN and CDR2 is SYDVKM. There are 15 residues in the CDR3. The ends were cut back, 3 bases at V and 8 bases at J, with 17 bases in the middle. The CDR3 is CASSFSSSLLDEQFF. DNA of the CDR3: TGTGCCAGCAGTTTCTCGTCTAGCCTGTTAGATGAGCAGTTCTTC.

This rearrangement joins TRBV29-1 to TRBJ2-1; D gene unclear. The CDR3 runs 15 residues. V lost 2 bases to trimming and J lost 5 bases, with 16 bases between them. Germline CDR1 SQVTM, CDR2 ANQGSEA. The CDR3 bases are TGCAGCGTTGAAAAGCCCGAAGACGGAGACAATGAGCAGTTCTTC. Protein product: CSVEKPEDGDNEQFF.

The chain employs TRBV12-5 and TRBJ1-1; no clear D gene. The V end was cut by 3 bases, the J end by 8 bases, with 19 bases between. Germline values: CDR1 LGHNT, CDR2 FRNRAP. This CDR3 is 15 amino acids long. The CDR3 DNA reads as TGTGCTAGTGGTTTTCCCACCCCCGAGCCCCGAGAAGCTTTCTTT. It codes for CASGFPTPEPREAFF.

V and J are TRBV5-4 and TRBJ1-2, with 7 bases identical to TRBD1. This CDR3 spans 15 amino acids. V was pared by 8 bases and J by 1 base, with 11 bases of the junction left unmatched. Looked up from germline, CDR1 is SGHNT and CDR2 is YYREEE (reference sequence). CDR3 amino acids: CASRDSAVLNYGYTF. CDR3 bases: TGTGCCAGTCGGGACAGTGCCGTACTTAACTATGGCTACACCTTC.

This CDR3 is CSVVRIPGSLEQYF. CDR3 nucleotide sequence: TGCAGCGTCGTGCGGATTCCGGGGTCCCTGGAGCAGTACTTC. The gene calls are TRBV29-1 and TRBJ2-7, with D tentatively TRBD2 (5 bases). This CDR3 is 14 amino acids long. The germline CDR1 and CDR2 sequences are SQVTM and ANQGSEA. V lost 6 bases and J 7 bases, leaving 22 bases between the germline ends.

The CDR3 reads CASSSQLGGTEAFF. Written as DNA, the CDR3 is TGTGCCAGCAGTTCCCAACTGGGGGGCACTGAAGCTTTCTTT. This chain uses TRBV25-1 with TRBJ1-1; possible D gene TRBD1, 5 bases. The CDR3 is made up of 14 amino acids. Deletions cut 5 bases from V and 4 bases from J, with 14 bases between. CDR1 is MGHDK, CDR2 SYGVNS, per germline.

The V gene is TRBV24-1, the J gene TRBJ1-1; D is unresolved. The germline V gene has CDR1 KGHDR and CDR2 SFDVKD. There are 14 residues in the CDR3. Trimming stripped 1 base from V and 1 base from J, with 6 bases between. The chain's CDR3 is CATSDLGRNTEAFF. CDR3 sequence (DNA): TGTGCCACCAGTGATTTAGGGAGGAACACTGAAGCTTTCTTT.

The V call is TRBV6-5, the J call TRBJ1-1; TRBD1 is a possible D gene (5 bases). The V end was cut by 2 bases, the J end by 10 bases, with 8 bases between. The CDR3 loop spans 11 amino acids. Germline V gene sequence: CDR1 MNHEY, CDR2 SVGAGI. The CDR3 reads CASSYGGVAFF. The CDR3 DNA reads TGTGCCAGCAGTTACGGGGGTGTAGCTTTCTTT.

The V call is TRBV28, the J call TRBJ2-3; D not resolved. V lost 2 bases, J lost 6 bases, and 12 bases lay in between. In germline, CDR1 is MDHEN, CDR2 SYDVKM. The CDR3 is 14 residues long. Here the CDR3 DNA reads TGTGCCAGCAGTTTAAGCCCAGGTACGGATACGCAGTATTTT. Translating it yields CASSLSPGTDTQYF.

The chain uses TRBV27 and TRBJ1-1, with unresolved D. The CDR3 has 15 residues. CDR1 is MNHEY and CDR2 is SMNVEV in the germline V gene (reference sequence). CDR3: CAQQGNRLLNTEAFF. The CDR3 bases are TGTGCACAGCAAGGTAACAGACTCTTGAACACTGAAGCTTTCTTT.

The CDR3 loop reads CASSQDASGPPYTDTQYF. In DNA, the CDR3 is TGTGCCAGCAGCCAGGATGCTAGCGGCCCCCCCTACACAGATACGCAGTATTTT. V usage is TRBV4-2 and J usage is TRBJ2-3; TRBD2 matches 7 bases. Looked up from germline, CDR1 is LGHNA and CDR2 is YNFKEQ. V gave up 3 bases and J gave up 2 bases; unmatched junction bases: 14. CDR3 size: 18 residues.

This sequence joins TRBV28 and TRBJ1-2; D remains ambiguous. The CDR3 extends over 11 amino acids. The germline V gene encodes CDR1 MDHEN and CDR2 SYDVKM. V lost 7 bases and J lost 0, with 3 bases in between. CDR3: CASTANYGYTF. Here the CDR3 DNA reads TGTGCCAGCACGGCTAACTATGGCTACACCTTC.

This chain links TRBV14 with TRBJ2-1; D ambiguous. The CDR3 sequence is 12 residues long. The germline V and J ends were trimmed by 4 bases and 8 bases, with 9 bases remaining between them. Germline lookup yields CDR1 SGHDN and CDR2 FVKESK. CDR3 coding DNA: TGTGCCAGCAGCCTCCTCTCGTATGAGCAGTTCTTC. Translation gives CASSLLSYEQFF.

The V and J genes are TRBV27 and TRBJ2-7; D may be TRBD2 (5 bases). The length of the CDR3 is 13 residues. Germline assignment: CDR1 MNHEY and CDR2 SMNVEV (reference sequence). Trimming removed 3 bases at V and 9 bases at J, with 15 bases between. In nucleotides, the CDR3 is TGTGCCAGCAGTTTGGAGCGGAGTACGCCGCAGTACTTC. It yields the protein CASSLERSTPQYF.

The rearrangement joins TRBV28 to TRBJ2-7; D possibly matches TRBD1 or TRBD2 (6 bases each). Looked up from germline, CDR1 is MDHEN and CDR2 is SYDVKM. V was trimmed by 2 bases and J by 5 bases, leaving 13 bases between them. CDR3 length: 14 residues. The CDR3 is CASSLEGGRNEQYF. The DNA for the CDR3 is TGTGCCAGCAGTTTAGAGGGGGGCAGGAACGAGCAGTACTTC.